This T cell receptor (beta chain) was recovered during a study of T cells in Graves' hyperthyroidism and ophthalmopathy. RNA transcripts gave rise to amplified TCR beta CDR3 regions. First-round RT-PCR of the TCR CDR3 relied on the HTBI primer set. TCRdb passed the multiplex PCR reads through MiXCR, listing each CDR3 protein once. The profile shows about 740,000 distinct CDR3 sequences, 13% to 15% of them singletons. The study based diagnoses on clinical symptoms, serum thyroxine and TRAb, thyroid ultrasound and orbital computed tomography. This clonotype was observed many times. Germline loops: CDR1 GTSNPN, CDR2 SVGIG (reference sequence). This CDR3 has 13 residues. J was trimmed by 7 bases and V by 1 base; bases with no gene match: 2.

Sequencing input: blood. The chain employs TRBV30 and TRBJ1-5; 9 bases are a match to TRBD1. This clonotype was sampled from a woman aged 18 to 35 with Graves' hyperthyroidism. CDR3 nucleotide sequence: TGTGCCTGGAGTGACAGGGGGCAGCAGCCCCAGCATTTT. Translating gives CAWSDRGQQPQHF. Complete variable domain (other parts from reference TRBV30 and TRBJ1-5): SQTIHQWPATLVQPVGSPLSLECTVEGTSNPNLYWYRQAAGRGLQLLFYSVGIGQISSEVPQNLSASRPQDRQFILSSKKLLLSDSGFYLCAWSDRGQQPQHFGDGTRLSIL.